A single sample gave rise to the 25 T cell receptor beta chains below, sequenced in a study of T cell responses to AZD1222 COVID-19 vaccine. The assay was immunoSEQ multiplex PCR, and TCRdb's table has in-frame clones only and misses some. The table includes around 130,000 clones, approximately 85% detected once. The material sequenced was peripheral blood, taken on day 0 of AZD1222 vaccination. These receptors were obtained from an adult in good health.

In this sample, this clone turned up once. The chain uses TRBV19 and TRBJ1-2; 10 bases align to TRBD1. The germline CDR1 and CDR2 sequences are LNHDA and SQIVND (reference sequence). Trimming at V came to 5 bases and at J to 5 bases, leaving 14 bases not matched to a gene. This CDR3 has 17 residues. CDR3 bases: TGTGCCAGTAGTCCCCGGGACAGGGGCACGGTTGGTTATGGCTACACCTTC. Protein: CASSPRDRGTVGYGYTF.

The chain has TRBV11-3 and TRBJ2-1, with D hard to call. The CDR3 has 13 amino acids. The V gene's germline CDR1 is SGHNT and CDR2 YENEEA. V was clipped by 0 bases and J by 4 bases, with 4 bases between them. The CDR3 reads CASSLDGYNEQFF. CDR3 nucleotides: TGTGCCAGCAGCTTAGACGGGTACAATGAGCAGTTCTTC.

V usage is TRBV7-3 and J usage is TRBJ2-6, with 7 bases fitting TRBD1. The germline gives CDR1 SGHTA, CDR2 FQGTGA. Trimming at V came to 4 bases and at J to 4 bases, leaving 10 bases not matched to a gene. The CDR3 sequence is 17 residues long. The CDR3 reads CASSSLGTGAGANVLTF. The DNA for the CDR3 is TGTGCCAGCAGCTCACTCGGAACAGGGGCCGGGGCCAACGTCCTGACTTTC.

The chain combines TRBV19 with TRBJ2-1; 7 nucleotides line up with TRBD2. The CDR3 consists of 15 residues. Germline lookup yields CDR1 LNHDA and CDR2 SQIVND (reference sequence). The J segment lost 10 bases and the V segment lost 2 bases, leaving 11 bases of the junction unmatched. Here the CDR3 DNA reads TGTGCCAGTAGTATATGGGGGGGGGATAATACAGAGCAGTTCTTC. Its protein is CASSIWGGDNTEQFF.

The rearrangement joins TRBV5-1 to TRBJ2-2; unclear D gene. V gave up 4 bases and J gave up 5 bases, with 9 bases separating them. The CDR3 length is 13 residues. Germline CDR1 SGHRS, CDR2 YFSETQ. For the CDR3, the DNA is TGCGCCAGCAGCACCGGCCCGACCGGGGAGCTGTTTTTT. Translation: CASSTGPTGELFF. The whole variable domain, filled in from reference TRBV5-1 and TRBJ2-2, reads KAGVTQTPRYLIKTRGQQVTLSCSPISGHRSVSWYQQTPGQGLQFLFEYFSETQRNKGNFPGRFSGRQFSNSRSEMNVSTLELGDSALYLCASSTGPTGELFFGEGSRLTVL.

The chain combines TRBV9 with TRBJ1-6; the match to TRBD1 covers 8 bases. The CDR3 is made up of 15 amino acids. Trimming at V came to 3 bases and at J to 8 bases, leaving 7 bases not matched to a gene. Germline V lookup: CDR1 SGDLS, CDR2 YYNGEE. The CDR3 sequence is CASSGNRGFYSPLHF. The CDR3 DNA follows: TGTGCCAGCAGCGGAAACAGGGGGTTTTATTCACCCCTCCACTTT.

The chain links TRBV12-3 or TRBV12-4 to TRBJ2-2; unclear D gene. This CDR3 is 13 amino acids long. The V end was cut by 4 bases, the J end by 6 bases, with 9 bases between. CDR3 in amino acids: CASSSPSPGELFF. The CDR3 DNA reads TGTGCCAGCAGTTCCCCCAGCCCCGGGGAGCTGTTTTTT.

This sequence joins TRBV7-9 and TRBJ1-1; a weak D match, TRBD1 (6 bases). Germline CDR1 SEHNR, CDR2 FQNEAQ (reference sequence). The CDR3 is 14 amino acids. Trimming left V 1 base short and J 4 bases short, with 10 bases between. DNA for the CDR3: TGTGCCAGCAGCTTAGGGGGGGCGACCACTGAAGCTTTCTTT. Protein product: CASSLGGATTEAFF.

The rearrangement uses TRBV5-1 and TRBJ2-5, with D possibly being TRBD2 (5 bases). Deletions cut 1 base from V and 3 bases from J, with 7 bases between. Germline-derived CDR1 and CDR2 are SGHRS and YFSETQ. The CDR3 totals 13 residues. CDR3 sequence (DNA): TGCGCCAGCAGCTTGTCCGGGGAAGAGACCCAGTACTTC. Translating it yields CASSLSGEETQYF.

The chain carries TRBV24-1 and TRBJ1-6, with D maybe TRBD1 (6 bases). Trimming left V 10 bases short and J 7 bases short, with 16 bases between. The germline V gene has CDR1 KGHDR and CDR2 SFDVKD. The CDR3 consists of 14 residues. The CDR3: CATYLRGWNSPLHF. The DNA for the CDR3 is TGTGCCACTTATCTCAGGGGTTGGAATTCACCCCTCCACTTT.

V usage is TRBV7-2 and J usage is TRBJ2-2; 7 nucleotides match TRBD1. V shed 1 base, J shed 4 bases, and the junction held 6 bases outside the gene matches. Germline V gives CDR1 SGHTA, CDR2 FQGNSA. The CDR3 is 16 amino acids. CDR3 nucleotide sequence: TGTGCCAGCAGCTTAGGCGGAGCAGGGGGCACCGGGGAGCTGTTTTTT. As protein: CASSLGGAGGTGELFF.

The chain is built from TRBV9 and TRBJ2-3; 7 nucleotides match TRBD2. The CDR3 runs to 16 residues. The germline V gene encodes CDR1 SGDLS and CDR2 YYNGEE. With 5 bases clipped from V and 6 bases from J, the junction kept 15 bases outside the gene matches. As DNA, the CDR3 is TGTGCCAGCAGTCCCTCAGTCGGGGGGTTGGCGGATACGCAGTATTTT. It encodes CASSPSVGGLADTQYF. Supplemented by reference TRBV9 and TRBJ2-3, the full variable domain reads DSGVTQTPKHLITATGQRVTLRCSPRSGDLSVYWYQQSLDQGLQFLIQYYNGEERAKGNILERFSAQQFPDLHSELNLSSLELGDSALYFCASSPSVGGLADTQYFGPGTRLTVL.

The table lists this clone with a count of one. The chain is built from TRBV29-1 and TRBJ1-4, with D uncertain. V gave up 4 bases and J gave up 5 bases, with 11 bases separating them. Germline-derived CDR1 and CDR2 are SQVTM and ANQGSEA. This CDR3 is 13 amino acids long. CDR3 coding DNA: TGCAGCGTTGGAGGCAAGACAAATGAAAAACTGTTTTTT. This encodes CSVGGKTNEKLFF.

V usage is TRBV7-2 and J usage is TRBJ2-2, with TRBD2 matching 8 bases. V lost 4 bases and J lost 5; bases outside the gene matches: 6. Germline CDR1 is SGHTA and CDR2 is FQGNSA. The CDR3 totals 15 residues. The CDR3 nucleotides read TGTGCCAGCAGCTCCCGGGGGGGAAGGACCGGGGAGCTGTTTTTT. Translation gives CASSSRGGRTGELFF.

The rearrangement links TRBV6-5 to TRBJ2-2; D tentatively reads TRBD1 or TRBD2 (5 bases each). CDR1 and CDR2 from the germline V gene are MNHEY and SVGAGI. This CDR3 is built from 15 residues. The V gene lost 7 bases and the J gene lost 0 bases, with 12 bases spanning the gap. The CDR3 nucleotides are TGTGCCAGCAACTTGGGACGGTCGAACACCGGGGAGCTGTTTTTT. Its protein product is CASNLGRSNTGELFF.

The genes are TRBV6-7 and TRBJ1-2; 9 bases fit TRBD1. TRBV6-7 carries the ORF label, with uncertain function. J was trimmed by 0 bases and V by 7 bases; bases with no gene match: 3. The CDR3 is made up of 14 amino acids. As DNA, the CDR3 is TGTGCCAGCAAAGGGACAGGGCCTAACTATGGCTACACCTTC. Translating gives CASKGTGPNYGYTF.

The chain employs TRBV3-1 (or the pseudogene TRBV3-2) and TRBJ2-1; D is ambiguous. Trimming removed 2 bases at V and 2 bases at J, with 7 bases between. The germline V gene has CDR1 LGHDT and CDR2 YNNKEL (reference sequence). The CDR3 is made up of 14 amino acids. CDR3 DNA: TGTGCCAGCAGCCAATCATTTACCTACAATGAGCAGTTCTTC. Its translation is CASSQSFTYNEQFF.

The chain carries TRBV10-2 and TRBJ2-2; 14 bases line up with TRBD2. The CDR3 is made up of 13 amino acids. The germline V gene has CDR1 WSHSY and CDR2 SAAADI. The CDR3 reads CGGTSGGSGELFF. In DNA, the CDR3 is TGCGGGGGGACTAGCGGGGGATCCGGGGAGCTGTTTTTT.

This chain joins TRBV2 and TRBJ1-6, with D possibly TRBD1 on 6 matching bases. Per germline, CDR1 SNHLY and CDR2 FYNNEI. CDR3 size: 17 residues. The germline V and J ends were trimmed by 6 bases and 6 bases, with 21 bases remaining between them. The DNA of the CDR3 is TGTGCCAGCAGAATTAGCGATACAGGGAGCTCTAATTCACCCCTCCACTTT. This codes for CASRISDTGSSNSPLHF.

The V and J genes are TRBV5-6 and TRBJ1-2, with D hard to call. Germline lookup yields CDR1 SGHDT and CDR2 YYEEEE. The length of the CDR3 is 14 residues. Trimming cost V 0 bases and J 8 bases, with 14 bases left between them. CDR3 in DNA: TGTGCCAGCAGCTTGGCCACGGACGCCCCAGGCTACACCTTC. It encodes CASSLATDAPGYTF.

This chain connects TRBV30 to TRBJ2-7; D is perhaps TRBD1 (6 bases). V lost 4 bases and J lost 0, with 22 bases in between. Germline V gene sequence: CDR1 GTSNPN, CDR2 SVGIG (reference sequence). The CDR3 contains 17 residues. The CDR3 loop is CAWISPAKGESSYEQYF. CDR3 DNA: TGTGCCTGGATTTCCCCTGCCAAGGGGGAAAGCTCCTACGAGCAGTACTTC. The whole variable domain, remainder taken from reference TRBV30 and TRBJ2-7, is SQTIHQWPATLVQPVGSPLSLECTVEGTSNPNLYWYRQAAGRGLQLLFYSVGIGQISSEVPQNLSASRPQDRQFILSSKKLLLSDSGFYLCAWISPAKGESSYEQYFGPGTRLTVT.

The V gene is TRBV4-2, the J gene TRBJ2-7; no clear D. CDR1 and CDR2 (germline): LGHNA, YNFKEQ. The CDR3 covers 13 residues. The V end was cut by 4 bases, the J end by 3 bases, with 10 bases between. The CDR3 loop is CASSRDKSYEQYF. The CDR3 DNA reads as TGTGCCAGCAGCCGAGACAAAAGCTACGAGCAGTACTTC.

This clone was counted ten times or more. The CDR3 loop is CASTLLTAFNEKLFF. CDR3 bases: TGTGCCAGCACCCTATTGACAGCATTTAATGAAAAACTGTTTTTT. V and J are TRBV5-8 and TRBJ1-4; D perhaps matches TRBD1 (5 bases). The germline V gene encodes CDR1 SGHTS and CDR2 YDEGEE. The CDR3 extends over 15 amino acids. Trimming shortened V by 6 bases and J by 4 bases, and 16 bases separated the two germline ends.

This chain uses TRBV5-1 with TRBJ1-2, with D perhaps matching TRBD1 (5 bases). Trimming removed 4 bases from V and 2 bases from J, with 12 bases in between. Germline V lookup: CDR1 SGHRS, CDR2 YFSETQ. The CDR3 runs 14 residues. CDR3 residues: CASSPGHLNYGYTF. The DNA for the CDR3 is TGCGCCAGCAGCCCTGGACACTTAAACTATGGCTACACCTTC. Combining the CDR3 with reference TRBV5-1 and TRBJ1-2 gives the whole variable domain KAGVTQTPRYLIKTRGQQVTLSCSPISGHRSVSWYQQTPGQGLQFLFEYFSETQRNKGNFPGRFSGRQFSNSRSEMNVSTLELGDSALYLCASSPGHLNYGYTFGSGTRLTVV.

This chain links TRBV9 with TRBJ1-5; D is possibly TRBD1 (6 bases). The CDR3 loop spans 15 amino acids. Trimming shortened V by 4 bases and J by 0 bases, and 11 bases separated the two germline ends. In germline, CDR1 is SGDLS, CDR2 YYNGEE. The CDR3: CASSPGGGSNQPQHF. CDR3 nucleotide sequence: TGTGCCAGCAGCCCGGGAGGGGGTAGCAATCAGCCCCAGCATTTT.